This T cell receptor (beta chain) was sequenced during a study of blood T cell repertoires in COVID-19. Background on the study: PBMCs, B-cell-depleted T cells, or T cells were the source of the cDNA or gDNA that made up the material.

The protocol was immunoSEQ multiplex PCR, while the TCRdb copy is restricted to in-frame clones and leaves out a portion. This repertoire shows under 400,000 clones, 65% to 90% found once; its top ten account for approximately 4%. Trimming pared 1 base from V and 4 bases from J, leaving 8 bases between. The V gene's germline CDR1 is SGHTA and CDR2 FQGNSA. The CDR3 totals 14 residues. The count of this clone is one. The origin of this receptor is a woman aged 40 to 50 with acute COVID-19. Sequences were obtained from PBMCs or T cells enriched from blood (not recorded which). The chain links TRBV7-2 to TRBJ2-1, with a tentative D call TRBD2 (6 bases). The CDR3 loop is CASSLGGLYNEQFF. The CDR3, as DNA: TGTGCCAGCAGCTTAGGGGGACTGTACAATGAGCAGTTCTTC.